The entry below describes one T cell receptor (beta chain). Its antigen is unknown. The data belong to a study of blood T cells in healthy people across ages. Study-wide results and limits: Strong correlation linked observed beta diversity and percent naive T cells.

This CDR3 comprises 15 residues. Unmatched junction bases numbered 10, after V lost 5 bases and J lost 3 bases. The germline CDR1 and CDR2 sequences are LGHDT and YNNKEL (reference sequence). Primed by a sample-barcoded 5' primer and a J-beta primer mix, a second PCR proceeded for 7 to 11 cycles. Each CDR3 protein gets one entry after TCRdb re-called the 5' RACE reads with MiXCR. The sample has roughly 1,500,000 distinct CDR3 sequences, roughly 30% seen once. This clonotype was obtained from a woman in her twenties or thirties in good health. V gene TRBV3-1 combines with J gene TRBJ2-7; 7 bases line up with TRBD1. The sample consisted of blood. The CDR3 nucleotides read TGTGCCAGCAGCAAAACCGGGACAGAAAACTACGAGCAGTACTTC. This encodes CASSKTGTENYEQYF.